These T cell receptor beta chains were read from a single sample in a study of blood T cell repertoires in COVID-19. The protocol was immunoSEQ multiplex PCR, while the TCRdb copy is restricted to in-frame clones and leaves out a portion. The table has around 300,000 clones, about nine tenths seen once. The sequencing input was peripheral blood. These receptors all stem from a woman younger than 45 with active or convalescent COVID-19. CDR3s include the opening cysteine and the closing phenylalanine or tryptophan. The D gene is left open where the match is weak. Clone size appears in some rows only: once, few, many, or a class for an expanded clone.

d_call cdr3_length j_call clone_size v_call cdr3_nt cdr3_aa
TRBD2 16 TRBJ2-2 NA TRBV9 TGTGCCAGCAGCGCGGTTAGCGGGGGGCCCACCGGGGAGCTGTTTTTT CASSAVSGGPTGELFF
TRBD1 16 TRBJ1-5 NA TRBV7-9 TGTGCCAGCAGCTTGGGCACGGGACAGGGTATCCAGCCCCAGCATTTT CASSLGTGQGIQPQHF
NA 14 TRBJ2-2 NA TRBV18 TGTGCCAGCTCACGGGACTTAGATGACGGGGAGCTGTTTTTT CASSRDLDDGELFF
TRBD2 14 TRBJ2-1 NA TRBV2 TGTGCCAGCAATGGCGGGGGGCCCTGGAATGAGCAGTTCTTC CASNGGGPWNEQFF
TRBD1 14 TRBJ1-2 NA TRBV19 TGTGCCAGTAGTACTACAGGGGTCCCCTATGGCTACACCTTC CASSTTGVPYGYTF
NA 15 TRBJ2-1 NA TRBV5-6 TGTGCCAGCAGCTCCTGGGGGGGGCTAGGCAATGAGCAGTTCTTC CASSSWGGLGNEQFF
NA 16 TRBJ2-1 NA TRBV19 TGTGCCAGTAGTATAGTAGGACTAGGGGGGTACAATGAGCAGTTCTTC CASSIVGLGGYNEQFF
NA 15 TRBJ1-2 NA TRBV30 TGTGCCTGGACCCCGGGTAGCCCTAAGAGATTTGGCTACACCTTC CAWTPGSPKRFGYTF
TRBD1 13 TRBJ1-1 NA TRBV3-1/TRBV3-2 TGTGCCAGCAGCCCGGACAGGGCCACTGAAGCTTTCTTT CASSPDRATEAFF
TRBD1 15 TRBJ1-2 NA TRBV4-1 TGCGCCAGCAGCCAAGATACGGACAGGGTGGGTGGCTACACCTTC CASSQDTDRVGGYTF
TRBD1 17 TRBJ2-1 once TRBV24-1 TGTGCCACCAGTGATCCGACCGGGACAGGGACTTACAATGAGCAGTTCTTC CATSDPTGTGTYNEQFF
NA 13 TRBJ1-2 NA TRBV19 TGTGCCAGTAGTATACGGGACTTTGGTGGCTACACCTTC CASSIRDFGGYTF
NA 15 TRBJ2-3 NA TRBV24-1 TGTGCCACCAGTGACCCCACTAAAGGCACAGATACGCAGTATTTT CATSDPTKGTDTQYF
NA 16 TRBJ1-5 NA TRBV3-1/TRBV3-2 TGTGCCAGCAGTGGGGGGAAAGCCTGGGGGAATCAGCCCCAGCATTTT CASSGGKAWGNQPQHF
NA 15 TRBJ2-2 NA TRBV18 TGTGCCAGCTCACCATGGACAGTAGAGGCCGGGGAGCTGTTTTTT CASSPWTVEAGELFF
NA 13 TRBJ1-2 NA TRBV6-6 TGTGCCAGCAGTTACGGCGGCCACTATGGCTACACCTTC CASSYGGHYGYTF
TRBD1 15 TRBJ1-5 few TRBV5-8 TGTGCCAGCAGCCAGGAGACAGGGGTGTACCAGCCCCAGCATTTT CASSQETGVYQPQHF
NA 13 TRBJ2-2 NA TRBV19 TGTGCCAGTAGTCCGCATCAGGTCGGGGAGCTGTTTTTT CASSPHQVGELFF
NA 13 TRBJ2-5 NA TRBV6-5 TGTGCCAGCAGTTACGCCCGAGGAGAGACCCAGTACTTC CASSYARGETQYF
TRBD1 15 TRBJ2-1 once TRBV7-2 TGTGCCAGCAGCTTTGGGGACAGTTTATGGAATGAGCAGTTCTTC CASSFGDSLWNEQFF
TRBD1 15 TRBJ1-1 NA TRBV5-4 TGTGCCAGCAGCTTGAGGGCAGGGGGCGACACTGAAGCTTTCTTT CASSLRAGGDTEAFF
NA 15 TRBJ1-5 NA TRBV11-2 TGTGCCAGCAGCTATAACTCCCGAAACGATCAGCCCCAGCATTTT CASSYNSRNDQPQHF
NA 13 TRBJ2-7 NA TRBV6-5 TGTGCCAGCAGTCCTGACTATACCTACGAGCAGTACTTC CASSPDYTYEQYF
NA 14 TRBJ1-2 NA TRBV2 TGTGCCAGCAGTGAAGCAGCCACGAACTATGGCTACACCTTC CASSEAATNYGYTF
TRBD1 14 TRBJ2-5 NA TRBV5-8 TGTGCCAGCAGCCTACAGGGGTACCAAGAGACCCAGTACTTC CASSLQGYQETQYF
NA 16 TRBJ2-3 NA TRBV4-2 TGTGCCAGCAGCCAAGATACGGCGGGGAGCACAGATACGCAGTATTTT CASSQDTAGSTDTQYF
TRBD2 18 TRBJ2-2 NA TRBV9 TGTGCCAGCAGCGCCCAACTAGCGGGGGGCCCTAACACCGGGGAGCTGTTTTTT CASSAQLAGGPNTGELFF
NA 13 TRBJ2-5 NA TRBV2 TGTGCCAGCACAATCGGGGGTGGGGAGACCCAGTACTTC CASTIGGGETQYF
NA 14 TRBJ2-1 NA TRBV19 TGTGCCAGTAGTAGGGGGGGCGTCTACAATGAGCAGTTCTTC CASSRGGVYNEQFF
NA 13 TRBJ1-1 NA TRBV10-3 TGTGCCATCATGGGGACTGAGGAAACTGAAGCTTTCTTT CAIMGTEETEAFF
TRBD2 16 TRBJ2-3 NA TRBV5-1 TGCGCCAGCAGCTGGGGACTAGCGGTTAGCACAGATACGCAGTATTTT CASSWGLAVSTDTQYF
NA 17 TRBJ1-5 once TRBV19 TGTGCCAGTAGTATTGCAGGGTTTCTAGATAGCAATCAGCCCCAGCATTTT CASSIAGFLDSNQPQHF
NA 15 TRBJ1-3 NA TRBV5-4 TGTGCCAGCAGCTTTGGGGGGGCGCGTGGAAACACCATATATTTT CASSFGGARGNTIYF
NA 17 TRBJ2-7 NA TRBV27 TGTGCCAGCAGTTTATCCCATGGAGGGGCAGGCGTGAGCGAGCAGTACTTC CASSLSHGGAGVSEQYF
TRBD1 14 TRBJ1-1 NA TRBV30 TGTGCCTGGGGGACAGGGAGGCGGTACACTGAAGCTTTCTTT CAWGTGRRYTEAFF
NA 15 TRBJ1-3 NA TRBV5-4 TGTGCCAGCAGCCCAGGGAGGGACTCTGGAAACACCATATATTTT CASSPGRDSGNTIYF
NA 13 TRBJ2-7 NA TRBV10-1 TGCGCCAGCAGTGGAGGGGGCTCCTACGAGCAGTACTTC CASSGGGSYEQYF
TRBD1 16 TRBJ1-3 once TRBV7-2 TGTGCCAGCAGCTTAGCCGGACAGGGGACAGGAAACACCATATATTTT CASSLAGQGTGNTIYF
NA 14 TRBJ1-3 once TRBV28 TGTGCCAGCAGTTTAGTCAGATCTGGAAACACCATATATTTT CASSLVRSGNTIYF
NA 12 TRBJ1-2 few TRBV25-1 TGTGCCAGCAGTGATCCAGGGTCTGGCTACACCTTC CASSDPGSGYTF
TRBD1 19 TRBJ2-6 NA TRBV28 TGTGCCAGCAGTGGGCCTAGGACAGGGGGGACCTCTGGGGCCAACGTCCTGACTTTC CASSGPRTGGTSGANVLTF
NA 14 TRBJ1-1 once TRBV6-5 TGTGCCAGCAGTCCCGAACGCAGGAACACTGAAGCTTTCTTT CASSPERRNTEAFF
NA 12 TRBJ2-3 NA TRBV9 TGTGCCAGCAGTTCCCAGGGGGGTACGCAGTATTTT CASSSQGGTQYF
TRBD2 14 TRBJ2-3 NA TRBV18 TGTGCCAGCTCACCTAGCGGGGGTGCAGATACGCAGTATTTT CASSPSGGADTQYF
NA 14 TRBJ1-3 NA TRBV24-1 TGTGCCACCAGTGATTCCGGGATTCGGGACACCATATATTTT CATSDSGIRDTIYF
NA 11 TRBJ2-5 NA TRBV3-1/TRBV3-2 TGTGCCAGCAGCACTCAAGAGACCCAGTACTTC CASSTQETQYF
NA 15 TRBJ1-5 few TRBV6-5 TGTGCCAGCAGCGGCGCTTTTAAGGGGAATCAGCCCCAGCATTTT CASSGAFKGNQPQHF
TRBD2 14 TRBJ2-7 NA TRBV6-6 TGTGCCAGCAGTCCCGGGACTAGCAAATACGAGCAGTACTTC CASSPGTSKYEQYF
TRBD1 16 TRBJ1-6 NA TRBV30 TGTGCCTGGAGTGCGGGGACAGGTTCAAGGAATTCACCCCTCCACTTT CAWSAGTGSRNSPLHF
TRBD2 17 TRBJ2-1 NA TRBV7-9 TGTGCCAGCAGCCTCAGGGACTACCTAACCCGTGGGAATGAGCAGTTCTTC CASSLRDYLTRGNEQFF
NA 13 TRBJ2-5 NA TRBV7-8 TGTGCCAGCCGGAACCCGGGGGAAGAGACCCAGTACTTC CASRNPGEETQYF
TRBD1 15 TRBJ2-7 NA TRBV12-5 TGTGCTAGTGGTTTGTCCCAGGGGGCGCAGGACGAGCAGTACTTC CASGLSQGAQDEQYF
TRBD1 16 TRBJ1-1 NA TRBV18 TGTGCCAGCTCCCAAGACAGGGCAATATCCAGCACTGAAGCTTTCTTT CASSQDRAISSTEAFF
TRBD1 14 TRBJ1-1 NA TRBV6-5 TGTGCCAGCAGATTGACAGGGATGAACACTGAAGCTTTCTTT CASRLTGMNTEAFF
NA 14 TRBJ2-2 NA TRBV4-3 TGCGCCAGCAGCCAAGGAGCTAACACCGGGGAGCTGTTTTTT CASSQGANTGELFF